These 8 T cell receptor beta chains were all obtained from the same sample, sequenced in a study of T-cell reconstitution after alpha-beta-depleted transplantation in children. A TCRbeta library incorporating unique molecular identifiers was prepared. TCRdb itself ran the PCR reads through MiXCR, one entry per CDR3 protein. Here the sample spans 500,000 or so distinct CDR3 sequences, approximately 10% being singletons. The sample consisted of PBMCs, mostly from graft donor cells, taken 180 days after TCRalphabeta/CD19-depleted stem cell transplant. These receptors all come from a female patient between 2 and 15 years old who had a stem cell transplant for aplastic anemia, so the T cells may come from the graft donor.

Only a few counts were recorded for this clonotype. This sequence joins TRBV28 and TRBJ1-1, with D possibly matching TRBD1 (5 bases). The ends were cut back, 1 base at V and 1 base at J, with 13 bases in the middle. From germline, CDR1 is MDHEN and CDR2 SYDVKM. The CDR3 has 16 residues. The CDR3 protein is CASSLFVLRGNTEAFF. CDR3 nucleotides: TGTGCCAGCAGTTTATTTGTCCTAAGGGGGAACACTGAAGCTTTCTTT.

The V and J genes are TRBV29-1 and TRBJ1-1, with D unresolved. CDR3 length: 11 residues. Germline assignment: CDR1 SQVTM and CDR2 ANQGSEA. The V and J ends lost 4 bases and 1 base respectively, with 4 bases between them. CDR3 nucleotide sequence: TGCAGCGTTGTCAGGAACACTGAAGCTTTCTTT. This sequence encodes CSVVRNTEAFF.

The chain uses TRBV9 and TRBJ2-3; 7 bases align to TRBD1. There are 14 residues in the CDR3. Germline CDR1 reads SGDLS; CDR2 reads YYNGEE. The J segment lost 6 bases and the V segment lost 3 bases, leaving 7 bases of the junction unmatched. The CDR3 DNA is TGTGCCAGCAGCGCCGGACAGGCGAGGGATACGCAGTATTTT. This sequence encodes CASSAGQARDTQYF.

This chain links TRBV3-1 with TRBJ2-1, with D uncertain. The CDR3 extends over 14 amino acids. Trimming cost V 0 bases and J 8 bases, with 11 bases left between them. Germline V gives CDR1 LGHDT, CDR2 YNNKEL (reference sequence). CDR3 DNA sequence: TGTGCCAGCAGCCAAGAGGCAGGTCGGCATGAGCAGTTCTTC. Translated: CASSQEAGRHEQFF.

The rearrangement uses TRBV5-1 and TRBJ2-5, with D possibly called TRBD1 or TRBD2 (7 bases each). The germline V gene has CDR1 SGHRS and CDR2 YFSETQ. This CDR3 contains 15 residues. V lost 4 bases to trimming and J lost 5 bases, with 18 bases between them. The CDR3, as DNA: TGCGCCAGCAGCGATGGGAGGGGGCGTCGGGAGACCCAGTACTTC. Its translation: CASSDGRGRRETQYF.

This clonotype was seen repeatedly, ten times or more. This sequence joins TRBV4-1 and TRBJ2-3; D unclear. The CDR3 contains 11 residues. CDR1 is MGHRA, CDR2 YSYEKL, per germline. V was pared by 1 base and J by 4 bases, with 0 bases between. CDR3 region: CASSQADTQYF. In DNA form, the CDR3 reads TGCGCCAGCAGCCAAGCAGATACGCAGTATTTT.

V usage is TRBV29-1 and J usage is TRBJ2-3, with D tentatively TRBD1 (7 bases). Trimming left V 5 bases short and J 2 bases short, with 17 bases between. The germline gives CDR1 SQVTM, CDR2 ANQGSEA. This CDR3 contains 15 residues. The CDR3 nucleotides read TGCAGCGTTTATACCAGGGGGAGGTCCACAGATACGCAGTATTTT. The encoded protein is CSVYTRGRSTDTQYF.

V and J are TRBV20-1 and TRBJ2-3; 8 bases map to TRBD2. With V trimmed by 3 bases and J by 6 bases, 5 bases remained unmatched. The V gene's germline CDR1 is DFQATT and CDR2 SNEGSKA (reference sequence). The CDR3 totals 13 residues. CDR3 residues: CSARGLGADTQYF. The CDR3 DNA is TGCAGTGCTAGGGGACTAGGGGCGGATACGCAGTATTTT.